This entry concerns a single T cell receptor (beta chain). The CDR3 runs to 16 residues. Germline assignment: CDR1 MDHEN and CDR2 SYDVKM. The authors ran two nested PCRs of around 15 and 10 cycles on TCRalpha and TCRbeta cDNA. TCRdb re-called the 5' RACE reads and gives one entry per CDR3 protein, without DNA. This sample's clone table lists over 200,000 distinct CDR3 sequences. Whole blood, unsorted for T cells, was the source of total RNA. These data originate in a study of monozygotic twins with inflammatory bowel disease. V gene TRBV28 combines with J gene TRBJ2-4; no DNA is available, so the TRBD2 call from TCRdb remains unchecked. The clonotype comes from a human donor with ulcerative colitis or Crohn's disease, or a healthy co-twin of an affected twin (not recorded which). What was sequenced was blood. Here the CDR3 reads CASSPQRAEAKNIQYF. The variable domain in full, with the rest retrieved from reference TRBV28 and TRBJ2-4, is DVKVTQSSRYLVKRTGEKVFLECVQDMDHENMFWYRQDPGLGLRLIYFSYDVKMKEKGDIPEGYSVSREKKERFSLILESASTNQTSMYLCASSPQRAEAKNIQYFGAGTRLSVL.